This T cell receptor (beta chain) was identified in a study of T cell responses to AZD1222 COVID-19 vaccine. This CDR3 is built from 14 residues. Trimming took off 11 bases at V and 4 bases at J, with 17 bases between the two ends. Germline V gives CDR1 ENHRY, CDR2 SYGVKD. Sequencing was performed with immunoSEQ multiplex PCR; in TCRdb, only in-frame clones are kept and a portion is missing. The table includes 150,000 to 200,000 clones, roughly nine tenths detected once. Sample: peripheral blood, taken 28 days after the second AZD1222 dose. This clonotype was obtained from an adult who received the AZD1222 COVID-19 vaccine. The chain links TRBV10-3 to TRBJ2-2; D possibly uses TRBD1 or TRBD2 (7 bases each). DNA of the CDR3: TGTGCCGCAGAGCGGGGACAGTCCACCGGGGAGCTGTTTTTT. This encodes CAAERGQSTGELFF.